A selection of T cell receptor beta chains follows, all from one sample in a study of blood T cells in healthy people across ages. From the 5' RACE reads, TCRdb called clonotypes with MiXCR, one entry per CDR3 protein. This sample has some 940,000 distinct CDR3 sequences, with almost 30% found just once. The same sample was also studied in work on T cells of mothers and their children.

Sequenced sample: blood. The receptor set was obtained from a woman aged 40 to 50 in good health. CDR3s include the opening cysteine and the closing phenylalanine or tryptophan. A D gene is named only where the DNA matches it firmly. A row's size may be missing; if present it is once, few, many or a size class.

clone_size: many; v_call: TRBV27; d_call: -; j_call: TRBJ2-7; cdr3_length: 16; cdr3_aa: CASSRKQGENSYEQYF; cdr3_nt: TGTGCCAGCAGTCGCAAACAGGGTGAAAACTCCTACGAGCAGTACTTC
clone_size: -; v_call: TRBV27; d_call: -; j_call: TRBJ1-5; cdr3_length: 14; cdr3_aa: CASSPRTSDQPQHF; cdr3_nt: TGTGCCAGCAGTCCGAGGACATCGGATCAGCCCCAGCATTTT
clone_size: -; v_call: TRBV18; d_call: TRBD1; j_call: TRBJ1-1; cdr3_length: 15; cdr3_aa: CASSPRGQQNTEAFF; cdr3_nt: TGTGCCAGCTCACCAAGGGGACAGCAGAACACTGAAGCTTTCTTT
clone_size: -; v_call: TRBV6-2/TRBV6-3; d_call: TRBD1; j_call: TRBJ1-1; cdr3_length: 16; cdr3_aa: CASSWGQKTLNTEAFF; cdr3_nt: TGTGCCAGCAGTTGGGGACAGAAAACATTGAACACTGAAGCTTTCTTT
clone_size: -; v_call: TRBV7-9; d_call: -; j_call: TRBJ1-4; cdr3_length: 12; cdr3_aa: CASGRVYEKLFF; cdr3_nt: TGTGCCAGCGGCAGGGTTTACGAAAAACTGTTTTTT
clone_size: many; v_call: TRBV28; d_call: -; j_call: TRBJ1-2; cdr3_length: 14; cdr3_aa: CASSYPGRNYGYTF; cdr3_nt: TGTGCCAGCAGTTACCCCGGGAGAAACTATGGCTACACCTTC
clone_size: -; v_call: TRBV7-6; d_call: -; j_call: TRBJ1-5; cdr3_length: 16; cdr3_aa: CASSFGRAGLNQPQHF; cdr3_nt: TGTGCCAGCAGCTTTGGTCGGGCAGGGCTCAATCAGCCCCAGCATTTT
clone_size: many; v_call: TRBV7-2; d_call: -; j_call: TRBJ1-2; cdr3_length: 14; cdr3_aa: CASSWTDSNYGYTF; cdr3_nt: TGTGCCAGCAGCTGGACAGATAGTAACTATGGCTACACCTTC
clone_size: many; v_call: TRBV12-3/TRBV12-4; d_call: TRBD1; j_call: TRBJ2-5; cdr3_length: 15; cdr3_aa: CASSPRTGLRETQYF; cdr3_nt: TGTGCCAGCAGTCCACGGACAGGGCTGCGAGAGACCCAGTACTTC
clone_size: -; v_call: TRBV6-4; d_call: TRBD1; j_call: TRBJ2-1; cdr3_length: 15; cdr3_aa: CASSELGQGNNEQFF; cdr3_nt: TGTGCCAGCAGTGAGCTAGGACAGGGGAACAATGAGCAGTTCTTC
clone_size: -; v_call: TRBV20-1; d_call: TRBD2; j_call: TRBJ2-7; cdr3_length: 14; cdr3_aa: CSARGTRGTYEQYF; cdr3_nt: TGCAGTGCTAGAGGGACTAGAGGTACCTACGAGCAGTACTTC
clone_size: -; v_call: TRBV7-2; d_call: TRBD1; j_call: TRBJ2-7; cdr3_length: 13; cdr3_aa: CASSSRQGTGQYF; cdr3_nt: TGTGCCAGCAGCTCACGACAGGGAACGGGGCAGTACTTC
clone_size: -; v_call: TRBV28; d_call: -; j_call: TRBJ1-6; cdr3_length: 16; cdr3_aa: CASSFGPGRYNSPLHF; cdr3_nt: TGTGCCAGCAGTTTTGGGCCAGGCCGATATAATTCACCCCTCCACTTT
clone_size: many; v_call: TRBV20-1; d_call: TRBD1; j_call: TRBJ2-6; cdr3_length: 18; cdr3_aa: CSARVTGAGISGANVLTF; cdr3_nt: TGCAGTGCTAGGGTAACAGGGGCAGGGATCTCTGGGGCCAACGTCCTGACTTTC
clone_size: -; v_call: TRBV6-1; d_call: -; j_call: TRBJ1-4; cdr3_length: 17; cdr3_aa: CASIKTWGSSANEKQFF; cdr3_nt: TGTGCCAGCATCAAGACGTGGGGGTCGTCGGCTAATGAAAAACAGTTTTTT
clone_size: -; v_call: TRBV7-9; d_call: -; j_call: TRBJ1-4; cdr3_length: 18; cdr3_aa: CASSREMGQNQGNEKLFF; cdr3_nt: TGTGCCAGCAGCCGGGAGATGGGACAAAACCAAGGAAATGAAAAACTGTTTTTT
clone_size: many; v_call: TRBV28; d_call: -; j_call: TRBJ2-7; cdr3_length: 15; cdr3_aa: CASNPAGQLSYEQYF; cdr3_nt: TGTGCCAGCAACCCAGCGGGACAGCTGTCCTACGAGCAGTACTTC
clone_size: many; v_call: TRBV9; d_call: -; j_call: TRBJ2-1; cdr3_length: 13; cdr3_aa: CASSVSSPNEQFF; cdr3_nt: TGTGCCAGCAGCGTTAGTTCGCCCAATGAGCAGTTCTTC
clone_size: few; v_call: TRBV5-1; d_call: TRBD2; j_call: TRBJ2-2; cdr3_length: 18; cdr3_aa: CASSTYSRLAGGTGELFF; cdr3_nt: TGCGCCAGCAGCACGTACTCCAGACTAGCGGGGGGAACCGGGGAGCTGTTTTTT
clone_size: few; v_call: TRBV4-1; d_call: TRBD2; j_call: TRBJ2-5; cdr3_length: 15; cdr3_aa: CASSQTSGGYNEQYF; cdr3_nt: TGCGCCAGCAGCCAGACTAGCGGGGGGTACAATGAGCAGTACTTC
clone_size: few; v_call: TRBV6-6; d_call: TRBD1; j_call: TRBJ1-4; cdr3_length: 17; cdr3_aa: CASSYSMITGVNEKLFF; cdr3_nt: TGTGCCAGCAGTTACTCAATGATAACAGGGGTTAATGAAAAACTGTTTTTT
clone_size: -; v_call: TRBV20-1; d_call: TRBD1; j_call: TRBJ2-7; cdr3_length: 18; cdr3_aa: CSVSGGEDRGQWVYEQYF; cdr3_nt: TGCAGTGTTAGCGGTGGTGAGGACAGGGGACAGTGGGTCTACGAGCAGTACTTC
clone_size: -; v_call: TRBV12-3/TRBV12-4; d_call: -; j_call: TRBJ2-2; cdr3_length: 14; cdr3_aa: CASRSGTNTGELFF; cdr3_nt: TGTGCCAGCAGATCTGGGACGAACACCGGGGAGCTGTTTTTT
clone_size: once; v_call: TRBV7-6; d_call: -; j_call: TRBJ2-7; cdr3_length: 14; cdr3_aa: CAGSPLMGGYEQYF; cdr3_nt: TGTGCCGGCAGCCCCTTGATGGGAGGCTACGAGCAGTACTTC
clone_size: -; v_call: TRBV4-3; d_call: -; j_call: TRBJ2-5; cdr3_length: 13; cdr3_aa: CASSLRGSETQYF; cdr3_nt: TGCGCCAGCAGCCTCAGGGGAAGTGAGACCCAGTACTTC
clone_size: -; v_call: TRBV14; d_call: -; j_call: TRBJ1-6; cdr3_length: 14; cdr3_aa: CASSQIRQNSPLHF; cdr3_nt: TGTGCCAGCAGCCAGATCAGACAGAATTCACCCCTCCACTTT
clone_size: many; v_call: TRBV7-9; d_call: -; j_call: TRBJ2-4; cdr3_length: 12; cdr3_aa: CASSTGQHIQYF; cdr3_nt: TGTGCCAGCAGTACTGGACAGCACATTCAGTACTTC
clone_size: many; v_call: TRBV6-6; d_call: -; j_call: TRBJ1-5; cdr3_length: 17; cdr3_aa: CASSRTAGQLLDQPQHF; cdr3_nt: TGTGCCAGCAGTCGGACGGCAGGGCAGTTATTAGATCAGCCCCAGCATTTT
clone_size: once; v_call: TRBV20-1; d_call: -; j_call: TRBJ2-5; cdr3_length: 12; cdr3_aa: CSAPLGSGTQYF; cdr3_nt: TGCAGTGCCCCCCTAGGGAGCGGGACCCAGTACTTC
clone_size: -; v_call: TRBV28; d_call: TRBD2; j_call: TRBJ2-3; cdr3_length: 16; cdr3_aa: CASSDPSGGYTDTQYF; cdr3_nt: TGTGCCAGCAGCGACCCTAGCGGGGGGTACACAGATACGCAGTATTTT
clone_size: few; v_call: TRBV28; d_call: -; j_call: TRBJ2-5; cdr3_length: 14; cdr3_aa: CARSFLAGKETQYF; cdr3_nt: TGTGCCCGTAGTTTCCTCGCAGGGAAGGAGACCCAGTACTTC
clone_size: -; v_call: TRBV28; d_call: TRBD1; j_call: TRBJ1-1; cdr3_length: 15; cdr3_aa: CASSPSTGTGAEAFF; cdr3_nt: TGTGCCAGCAGTCCGTCGACAGGGACAGGCGCTGAAGCTTTCTTT
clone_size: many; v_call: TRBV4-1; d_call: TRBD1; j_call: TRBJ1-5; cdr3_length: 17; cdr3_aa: CASSQVIQGLSNQPQHF; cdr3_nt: TGCGCCAGCAGCCAAGTAATACAGGGGTTGAGCAATCAGCCCCAGCATTTT
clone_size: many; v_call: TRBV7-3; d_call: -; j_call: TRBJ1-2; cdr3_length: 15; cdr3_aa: CASSFAGPSREGYTF; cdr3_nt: TGTGCCAGCAGCTTCGCAGGGCCGAGTCGGGAGGGCTACACCTTC
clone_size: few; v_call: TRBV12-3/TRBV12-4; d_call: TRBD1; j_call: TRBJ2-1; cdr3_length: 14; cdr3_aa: CASSFSRGSNEQFF; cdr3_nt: TGTGCCAGCAGTTTTAGCAGGGGGTCCAATGAGCAGTTCTTC
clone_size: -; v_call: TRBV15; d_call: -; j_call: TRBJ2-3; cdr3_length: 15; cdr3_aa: CATSSRRGSSDTQYF; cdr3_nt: TGTGCCACCAGCAGCCGGCGGGGTAGCTCAGATACGCAGTATTTT
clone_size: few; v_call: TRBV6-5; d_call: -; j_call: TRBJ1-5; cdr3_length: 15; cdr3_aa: CASSYSINGNQPQHF; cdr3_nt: TGTGCCAGCAGTTACTCCATAAATGGGAATCAGCCCCAGCATTTT
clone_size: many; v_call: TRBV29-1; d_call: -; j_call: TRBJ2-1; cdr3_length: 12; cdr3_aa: CSVSGSAIEQFF; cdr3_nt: TGCAGCGTTTCAGGGTCCGCAATAGAGCAGTTCTTC
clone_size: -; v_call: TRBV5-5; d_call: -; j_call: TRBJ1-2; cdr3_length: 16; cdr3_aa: CASSLTRAVANYGYTF; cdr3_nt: TGTGCCAGCAGCTTGACTAGGGCAGTAGCTAACTATGGCTACACCTTC
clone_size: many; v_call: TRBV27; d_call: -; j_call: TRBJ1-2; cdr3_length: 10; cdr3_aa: CASSLPNYTF; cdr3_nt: TGTGCCAGCAGTTTACCAAACTACACCTTC
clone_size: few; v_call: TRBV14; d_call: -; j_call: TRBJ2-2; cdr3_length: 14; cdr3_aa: CASKRQSNTGELFF; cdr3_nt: TGTGCCTCCAAACGTCAGTCCAACACCGGGGAGCTGTTTTTT
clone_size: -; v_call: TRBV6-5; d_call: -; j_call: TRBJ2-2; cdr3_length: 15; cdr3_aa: CASMAGTTNTGELFF; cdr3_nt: TGTGCCAGCATGGCCGGGACCACGAACACAGGGGAGCTGTTTTTT
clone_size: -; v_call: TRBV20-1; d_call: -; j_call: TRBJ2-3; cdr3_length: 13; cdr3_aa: CSAPGDLRDTQYF; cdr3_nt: TGCAGTGCTCCCGGGGACTTAAGGGATACGCAGTATTTT
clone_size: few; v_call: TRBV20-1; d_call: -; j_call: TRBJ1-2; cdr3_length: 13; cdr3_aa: CSARKAGGWGYTF; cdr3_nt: TGCAGTGCTAGAAAGGCGGGGGGATGGGGCTACACCTTC
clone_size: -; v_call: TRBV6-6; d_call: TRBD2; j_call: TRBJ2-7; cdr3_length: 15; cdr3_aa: CASRDGTSGAYEQYF; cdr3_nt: TGTGCCAGCAGGGACGGGACTAGCGGAGCCTACGAGCAGTACTTC
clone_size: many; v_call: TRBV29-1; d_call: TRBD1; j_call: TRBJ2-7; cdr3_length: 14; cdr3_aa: CSVLTGGLSYEQYF; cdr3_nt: TGCAGCGTTCTGACAGGGGGCCTATCCTACGAGCAGTACTTC
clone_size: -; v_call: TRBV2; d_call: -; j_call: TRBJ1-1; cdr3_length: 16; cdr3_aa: CASSEDGVRGGTEAFF; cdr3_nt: TGTGCCAGCAGTGAAGACGGTGTGAGGGGTGGGACTGAAGCTTTCTTT
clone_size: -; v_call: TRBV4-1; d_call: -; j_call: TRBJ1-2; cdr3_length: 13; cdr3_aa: CASSQAGVYGYTF; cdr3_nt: TGCGCCAGCAGCCAAGCAGGGGTCTATGGCTACACCTTC
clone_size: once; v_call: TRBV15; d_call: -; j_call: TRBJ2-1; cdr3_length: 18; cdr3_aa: CATSRGDGRRSSYNEQFF; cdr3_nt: TGTGCCACCAGCAGAGGCGACGGGCGGAGGAGCTCCTACAATGAGCAGTTCTTC
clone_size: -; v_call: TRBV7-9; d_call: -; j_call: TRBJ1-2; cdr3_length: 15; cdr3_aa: CASSPSLWGGYGYTF; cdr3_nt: TGTGCCAGCAGCCCCAGCTTGTGGGGTGGCTATGGCTACACCTTC
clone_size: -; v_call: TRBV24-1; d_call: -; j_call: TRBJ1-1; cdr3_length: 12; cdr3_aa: CATSDPGRRAFF; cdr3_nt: TGTGCCACCAGTGATCCAGGGCGGCGAGCTTTCTTT
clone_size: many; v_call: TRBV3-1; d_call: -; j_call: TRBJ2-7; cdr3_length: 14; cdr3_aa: CASSQDPDSYEQYF; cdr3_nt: TGTGCCAGCAGCCAAGATCCAGACTCCTACGAGCAGTACTTC
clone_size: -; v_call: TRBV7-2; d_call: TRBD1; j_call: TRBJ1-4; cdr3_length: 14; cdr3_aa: CASSLGTGVGKLFF; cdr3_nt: TGTGCCAGCAGCTTGGGAACAGGGGTGGGGAAACTGTTTTTT
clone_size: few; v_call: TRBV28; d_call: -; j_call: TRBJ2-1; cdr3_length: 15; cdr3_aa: CASSLPPAERNEQFF; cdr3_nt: TGTGCCAGCAGCCTCCCCCCTGCGGAAAGGAATGAGCAGTTCTTC
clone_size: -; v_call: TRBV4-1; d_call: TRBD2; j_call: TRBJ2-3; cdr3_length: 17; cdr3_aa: CASSPSYSGGKTDTQYF; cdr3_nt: TGCGCCAGCAGCCCGTCTTATAGCGGGGGGAAAACAGATACGCAGTATTTT